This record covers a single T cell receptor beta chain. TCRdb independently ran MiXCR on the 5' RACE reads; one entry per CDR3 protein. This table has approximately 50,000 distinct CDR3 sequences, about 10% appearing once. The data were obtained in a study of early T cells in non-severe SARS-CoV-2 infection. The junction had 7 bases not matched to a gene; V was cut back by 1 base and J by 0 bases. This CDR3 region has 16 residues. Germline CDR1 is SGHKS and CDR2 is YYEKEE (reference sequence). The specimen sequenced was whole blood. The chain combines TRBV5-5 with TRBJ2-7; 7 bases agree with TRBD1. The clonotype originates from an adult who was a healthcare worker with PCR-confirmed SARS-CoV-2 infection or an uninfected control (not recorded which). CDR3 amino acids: CASSLFGTASSYEQYF. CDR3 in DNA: TGTGCCAGCAGCTTGTTCGGGACAGCGAGCTCCTACGAGCAGTACTTC.